The T cell receptor beta chain under discussion was sequenced for a study of blood T cell repertoires in COVID-19. Study summary: COVID-19 samples from acute and convalescent phases originated in the United States, Italy and Spain.

Original processing notes: It was from reference gene primer amplification that nucleated cell counts were estimated. Using immunoSEQ multiplex PCR, the repertoire was profiled, and TCRdb retains in-frame clones only, with some absent. The D gene and trimming were derived from the DNA, and the V and J assignments and clone size from that table. Of some 200,000 clones detected, approximately 86% appear once; the ten largest clones hold about 6.5%. V lost 6 bases, J lost 3 bases, and 14 bases lay in between. The CDR3 has 14 amino acids. CDR1 WNHNN and CDR2 SYGVQD come from the germline V gene (reference sequence).

Sequenced sample: peripheral blood. This receptor was taken from a woman at least 80 years old in a cohort sampled during active or convalescent COVID-19. The chain combines TRBV10-1 with TRBJ1-1, with a tentative D call TRBD1 (5 bases). In DNA form, the CDR3 reads TGCGCCAGCAGCCCCGAAGGGGACTACACTGAAGCTTTCTTT. Amino acid sequence: CASSPEGDYTEAFF.